The clone carrying this TCR beta chain was seen more than once but under ten times. The sample is drawn from a study of neurological immune-mediated disorders. TCRdb re-analysed the 5' RACE reads in MiXCR, keeping a single row per CDR3 protein. The data show tens of thousands of distinct CDR3 sequences, roughly 8.3% seen once. V lost 3 bases to trimming and J lost 5 bases, with 11 bases between them. This CDR3 is built from 13 residues. Germline loops: CDR1 DFQATT, CDR2 SNEGSKA (reference sequence). As to time point: longitudinal time-point 3. This clonotype was sampled from a woman aged 40 to 50 in good health. The sequenced material came from PBMCs. This sequence joins TRBV20-1 and TRBJ1-5, with D tentatively TRBD1 (6 bases). Here the CDR3 reads CSARGGPDQPQHF. The CDR3 region has the DNA TGCAGTGCTAGGGGGGGGCCAGATCAGCCCCAGCATTTT.